The TCR beta chain described here comes from a study of OX40 agonist ivuxolimab in advanced cancers. Study details: Averaging roughly 60 years in age, with a range of about 23 to 90, the cohort was approximately 83% male. Patients with prior anti-PD-1, anti-PD-L1 or anti-CTLA-4 therapy were eligible; approximately 40% had some. Overall study results and limits: Compared with others, partial responders at 0.1-3.0 mg/kg displayed clonal expansion among the lowest.

The CDR3 length is 16 residues. Germline assignment: CDR1 ENHRY and CDR2 SYGVKD. With 0 bases removed from V and 2 bases from J, the gap between germline ends came to 14 bases. Regarding this clone: Its antigen is undetermined.

Profiling relied on immunoSEQ multiplex PCR, and the TCRdb table lists in-frame clones only, not all of them. The top ten clones hold 3.1% of a sample with around 80,000 clones, 85% of them seen once. Patients had blood sampled at baseline and again on cycle 4 day 1 and cycle 7 day 1. J is TRBJ2-7 and V is TRBV10-3; TRBD1 might be the D (7 bases). The sequence was obtained from an adult with an advanced solid tumor such as melanoma, head and neck, liver or kidney cancer. The sample in question was CD4+ or CD8+ T cells sorted from blood, obtained in a trial of the OX40 agonist ivuxolimab. The CDR3 nucleotides read TGTGCCATCAGTGAGTCGGGGGCAGGGGGGACCTACGAGCAGTACTTC. It translates to CAISESGAGGTYEQYF.